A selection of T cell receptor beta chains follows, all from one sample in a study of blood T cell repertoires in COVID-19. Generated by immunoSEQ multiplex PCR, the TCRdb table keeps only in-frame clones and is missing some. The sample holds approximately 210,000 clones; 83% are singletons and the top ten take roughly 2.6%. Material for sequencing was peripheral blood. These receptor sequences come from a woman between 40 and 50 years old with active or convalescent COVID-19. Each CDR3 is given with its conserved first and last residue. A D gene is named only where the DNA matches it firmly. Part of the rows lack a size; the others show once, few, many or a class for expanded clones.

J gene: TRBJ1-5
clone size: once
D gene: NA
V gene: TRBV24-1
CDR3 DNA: TGTGCCACCAGTGATTTCTTACAGGGTTACTATCAGCCCCAGCATTTT
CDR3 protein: CATSDFLQGYYQPQHF

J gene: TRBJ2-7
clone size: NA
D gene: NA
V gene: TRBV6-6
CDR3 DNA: TGTGCCAGCACGTCAGGACAACGATCCTACGAGCAGTACTTC
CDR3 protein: CASTSGQRSYEQYF

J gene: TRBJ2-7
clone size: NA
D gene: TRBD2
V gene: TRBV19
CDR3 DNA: TGTGCCAGTACCCCCAATACGGCGGGAGTGCAGTACTTC
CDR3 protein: CASTPNTAGVQYF

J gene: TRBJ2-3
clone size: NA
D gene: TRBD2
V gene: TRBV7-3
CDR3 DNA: TGTGCCAGCAGCTTAGGGGTCGGGGGACTAGCGTCTGATACGCAGTATTTT
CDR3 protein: CASSLGVGGLASDTQYF

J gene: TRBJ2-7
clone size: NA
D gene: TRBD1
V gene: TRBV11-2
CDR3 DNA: TGTGCCAGCAGCTTTGCGGAGACAGGGATCGACGAGCAGTACTTC
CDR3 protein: CASSFAETGIDEQYF

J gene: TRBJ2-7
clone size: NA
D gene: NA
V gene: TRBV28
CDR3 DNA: TGTGCCAGCAGGGCTTCGTCCTACGAGCAGTACTTC
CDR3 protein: CASRASSYEQYF

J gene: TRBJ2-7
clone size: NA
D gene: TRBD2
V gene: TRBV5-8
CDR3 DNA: TGTGCCAGCTACACCACCGGGCTAGCGGGGCGCGAGCAGTACTTC
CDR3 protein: CASYTTGLAGREQYF

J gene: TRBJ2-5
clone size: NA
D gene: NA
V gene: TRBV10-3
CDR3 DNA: TGTGCCATCAGTGAGGAGAGGGAGATCGAGACCCAGTACTTC
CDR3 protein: CAISEEREIETQYF

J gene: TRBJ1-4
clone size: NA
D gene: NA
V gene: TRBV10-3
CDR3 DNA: TGTGCCATCAGTGAGGAGGGGTGGGAGGGTTTT
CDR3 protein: CAISEEGWEGF

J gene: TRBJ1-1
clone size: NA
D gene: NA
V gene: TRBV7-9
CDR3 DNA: TGTGCCAGCAGCTTAGACGGCGGGGGGAACGCTGAAGCTTTCTTT
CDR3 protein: CASSLDGGGNAEAFF

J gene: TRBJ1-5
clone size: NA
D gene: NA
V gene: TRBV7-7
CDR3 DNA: TGTGCTAGCAGCTTAGTGCGGACCCGGAGAAGACAGCAGCCCCAGCATTTT
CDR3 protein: CASSLVRTRRRQQPQHF

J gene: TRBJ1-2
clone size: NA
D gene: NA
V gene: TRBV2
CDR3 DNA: TGTGCCAGCAGTGATTTTGTGGGGAGCGGCTACACCTTC
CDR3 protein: CASSDFVGSGYTF

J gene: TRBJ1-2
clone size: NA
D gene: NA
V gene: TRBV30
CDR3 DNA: TGTGCCTGGAGTATACAGAGTAACTATGGCTACACCTTC
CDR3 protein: CAWSIQSNYGYTF

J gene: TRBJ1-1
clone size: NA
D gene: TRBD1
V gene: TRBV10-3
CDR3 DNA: TGTGCCATCAGGTCGACAGGGGACACTGAAGCTTTCTTT
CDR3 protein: CAIRSTGDTEAFF

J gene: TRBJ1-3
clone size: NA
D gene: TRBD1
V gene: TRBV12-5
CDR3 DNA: TGTGCTAGTGGCCTTTCGGGGACAGGGCGCCTTGGAAACACCATATATTTT
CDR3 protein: CASGLSGTGRLGNTIYF

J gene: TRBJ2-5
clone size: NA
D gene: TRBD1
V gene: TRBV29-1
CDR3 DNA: TGCAGCGTTCCAACAGGGGGCCGTGGGGAGACCCAGTACTTC
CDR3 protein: CSVPTGGRGETQYF

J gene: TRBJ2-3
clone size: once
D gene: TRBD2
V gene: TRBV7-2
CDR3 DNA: TGTGCCAGCAGCTCCGAACTAGCGGGAAGGGATACGCAGTATTTT
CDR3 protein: CASSSELAGRDTQYF

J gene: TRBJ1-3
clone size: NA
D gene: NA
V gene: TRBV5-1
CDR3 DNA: TGCGCCAGCAGTTCGGACTTGGGAAACACCATATATTTT
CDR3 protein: CASSSDLGNTIYF

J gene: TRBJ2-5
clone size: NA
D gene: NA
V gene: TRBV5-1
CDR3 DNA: TGCGCCAGCAGCAGCGCGGCGGGGGCAGAGACCCAGTACTTC
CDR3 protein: CASSSAAGAETQYF

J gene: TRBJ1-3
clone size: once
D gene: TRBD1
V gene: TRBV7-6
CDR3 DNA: TGTGCCAGCAGCTTAGGACAGGGACGCCCTGGAAACACCATATATTTT
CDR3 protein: CASSLGQGRPGNTIYF

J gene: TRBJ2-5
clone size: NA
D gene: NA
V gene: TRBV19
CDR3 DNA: TGTGCCAGTAGTAAGGCAGGCCAAGAGACCCAGTACTTC
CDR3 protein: CASSKAGQETQYF

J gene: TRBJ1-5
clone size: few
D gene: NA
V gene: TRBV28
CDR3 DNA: TGTGCCAGCAGTTTAGCCCGCGGAGGGCCCTCCGGCAATCAGCCCCAGCATTTT
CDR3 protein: CASSLARGGPSGNQPQHF

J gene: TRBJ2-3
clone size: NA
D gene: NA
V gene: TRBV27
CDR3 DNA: TGTGCCAGCAGGAATAAGAGAGATACGCAGTATTTT
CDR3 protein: CASRNKRDTQYF

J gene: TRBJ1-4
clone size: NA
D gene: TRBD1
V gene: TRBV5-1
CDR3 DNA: TGCGCCAGCAGTTACGGGACAGTTAATGAAAAACTGTTTTTT
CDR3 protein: CASSYGTVNEKLFF

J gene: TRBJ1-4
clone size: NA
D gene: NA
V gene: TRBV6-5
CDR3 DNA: TGTGCCAGCAGGGCATATGAAAAACTGTTTTTT
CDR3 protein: CASRAYEKLFF

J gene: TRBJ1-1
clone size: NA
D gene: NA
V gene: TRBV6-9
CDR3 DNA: TGTGCCAGCAGTGCAAAAAGATGGCACAGGATGAACACTGAAGCTTTCTTT
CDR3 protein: CASSAKRWHRMNTEAFF

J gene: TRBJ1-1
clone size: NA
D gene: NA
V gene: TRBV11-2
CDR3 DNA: TGTGCCAGCAGCTTATCCCGCCCAGGGTTTGGTGAAGCTTTCTTT
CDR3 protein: CASSLSRPGFGEAFF

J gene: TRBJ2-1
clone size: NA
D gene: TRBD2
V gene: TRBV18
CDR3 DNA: TGTGCCAGCTCACGACTAGCGGGAGATTACAATGAGCAGTTCTTC
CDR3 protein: CASSRLAGDYNEQFF

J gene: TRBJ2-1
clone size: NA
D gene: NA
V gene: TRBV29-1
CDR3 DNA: TGCAGCGTTGGTGTAGGGGCAGGACAGTTCTTC
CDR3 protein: CSVGVGAGQFF

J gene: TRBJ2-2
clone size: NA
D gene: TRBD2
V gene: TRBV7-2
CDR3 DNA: TGTGCCAGCAGCTTAGGCGGGCTAGCGGGGGCCGCCGGGGAGCTGTTTTTT
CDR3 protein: CASSLGGLAGAAGELFF

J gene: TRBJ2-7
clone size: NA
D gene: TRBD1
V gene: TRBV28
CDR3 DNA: TGTGCCAGCAGTCGACAGGGACAGCTCCACGAGCAGTACTTC
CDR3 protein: CASSRQGQLHEQYF

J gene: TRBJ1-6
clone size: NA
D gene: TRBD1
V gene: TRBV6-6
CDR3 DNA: TGTGCCAGCAGTTACTCGGGGACAGGGGTGACACCCCTCCACTTT
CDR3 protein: CASSYSGTGVTPLHF

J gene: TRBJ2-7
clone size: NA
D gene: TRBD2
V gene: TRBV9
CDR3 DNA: TGTGCCAGCAGCTCCCAACTAGCGCTCGAGCAGTACTTC
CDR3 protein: CASSSQLALEQYF

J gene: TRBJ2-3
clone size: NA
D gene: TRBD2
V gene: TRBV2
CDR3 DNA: TGTGCCAGCAGTCCCCTGGGGACTAGCGGGGCGGGAGATACGCAGTATTTT
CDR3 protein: CASSPLGTSGAGDTQYF

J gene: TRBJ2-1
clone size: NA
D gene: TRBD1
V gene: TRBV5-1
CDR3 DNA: TGCGCCAGCAGCTTGTCAGGGACAGGTATTCCCGGGCAGCAGTTCTTC
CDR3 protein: CASSLSGTGIPGQQFF

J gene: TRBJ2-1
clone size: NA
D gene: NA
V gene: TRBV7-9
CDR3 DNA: TGTGCCAGCAATCTCGGGAGTGCAGGCGAGCAGTTCTTC
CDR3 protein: CASNLGSAGEQFF

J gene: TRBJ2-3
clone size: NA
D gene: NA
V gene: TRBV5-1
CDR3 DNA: TGCGCCAGCGCCCGGGACACAGATACGCAGTATTTT
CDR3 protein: CASARDTDTQYF

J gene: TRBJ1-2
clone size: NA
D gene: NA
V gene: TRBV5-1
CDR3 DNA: TGCGCCAGCAGCTTGGCGGGGTTTAAGGGCTATGGCTACACCTTC
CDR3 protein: CASSLAGFKGYGYTF

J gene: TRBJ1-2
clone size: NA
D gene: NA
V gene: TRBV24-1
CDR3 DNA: TGTGCCACCAGTGATATTGACACCTACTATGGCTACACCTTC
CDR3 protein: CATSDIDTYYGYTF

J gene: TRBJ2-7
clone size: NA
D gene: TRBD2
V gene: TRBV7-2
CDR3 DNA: TGTGCCAGCAGCCAGGGACTAGCAGCCTACGAGCAGTACTTC
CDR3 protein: CASSQGLAAYEQYF

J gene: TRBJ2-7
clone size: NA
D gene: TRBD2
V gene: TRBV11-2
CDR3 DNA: TGTGCCAGCAGCGCATTAGCGGGAGGTCTACGCGAGCAGTACTTC
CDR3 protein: CASSALAGGLREQYF